These 21 T cell receptor beta chains came from one sample sequenced in a study of cytomegalovirus exposure and HLA in healthy donors. Researchers ran the PCR with 60 Vbeta and 13 Jbeta primers. Measured with immunoSEQ multiplex PCR; TCRdb has only the in-frame clones, and not every one. The table shows a few hundred thousand clones, with roughly 80% occurring only once. Source material: PBMCs. The source is a girl aged 2-15 years in good health and CMV-seronegative.

The rearrangement joins TRBV5-4 to TRBJ2-4; D might be TRBD1 (6 bases). The CDR3 runs to 14 residues. The V end lost 2 bases, the J end lost 2 bases, and 8 bases lay between the germline ends. The germline CDR1 and CDR2 sequences are SGHNT and YYREEE (reference sequence). The DNA for the CDR3 is TGTGCCAGCAGCTTAAGGGGGACCAAAAACATTCAGTACTTC. Translating it yields CASSLRGTKNIQYF.

The rearrangement links TRBV7-4 to TRBJ1-2, with 7 bases identical to TRBD1. Germline V gives CDR1 SGHVT, CDR2 SQSDAQ. V shed 3 bases and J 6 bases; nucleotides not matched to a gene: 10. This CDR3 is built from 15 residues. The CDR3: CASSLLRGLRNGYTF. The CDR3 coding sequence is TGTGCCAGCAGCTTGTTAAGGGGGCTCCGGAATGGCTACACCTTC.

The chain employs TRBV7-9 and TRBJ2-7, with a tentative D call TRBD1 (5 bases). The CDR3 totals 13 residues. V lost 5 bases, J lost 1 base, and 9 bases lay in between. Per germline, CDR1 SEHNR and CDR2 FQNEAQ (reference sequence). CDR3 coding DNA: TGTGCCAGCAGCAGGGGTGGTTCCTACGAGCAGTACTTC. It codes for CASSRGGSYEQYF. Full variable domain (rest looked up from reference TRBV7-9 and TRBJ2-7): DTGVSQNPRHKITKRGQNVTFRCDPISEHNRLYWYRQTLGQGPEFLTYFQNEAQLEKSRLLSDRFSAERPKGSFSTLEIQRTEQGDSAMYLCASSRGGSYEQYFGPGTRLTVT.

The CDR3 loop is CASSLSKRGVTEAFF. In nucleotides, the CDR3 is TGTGCCAGCAGCTTATCGAAACGGGGTGTAACTGAAGCTTTCTTT. This sequence joins TRBV7-8 and TRBJ1-1; D is unclear. This CDR3 contains 15 residues. Germline CDR1 and CDR2: SGHVS and FQNEAQ. Trimming removed 2 bases at V and 5 bases at J, with 15 bases between.

This clone was counted between two and nine times. The genes are TRBV7-8 and TRBJ1-3; D possibly corresponds to TRBD1 (5 bases). This CDR3 contains 18 residues. V was trimmed by 5 bases and J by 0 bases, leaving 20 bases between them. Germline loops: CDR1 SGHVS, CDR2 FQNEAQ. In DNA, the CDR3 is TGTGCCAGCAGCCAAGGACACCAAATAGGGTTCTCTGGAAACACCATATATTTT. Its protein is CASSQGHQIGFSGNTIYF.

This clone was observed a handful of times. This rearrangement joins TRBV19 to TRBJ1-1; D uncertain. The CDR3 covers 14 residues. Trimming took 0 bases from V and 1 from J, leaving 6 bases between them. Germline CDR1 and CDR2: LNHDA and SQIVND (reference sequence). CDR3 sequence: CASSIEAKNTEAFF. CDR3 DNA: TGTGCCAGTAGTATAGAGGCCAAGAACACTGAAGCTTTCTTT.

The chain employs TRBV30 and TRBJ2-7; 9 bases align to TRBD1. Germline CDR1 is GTSNPN and CDR2 is SVGIG (reference sequence). The CDR3 covers 13 residues. The junction had 4 bases not matched to a gene; V was cut back by 3 bases and J by 4 bases. DNA for the CDR3: TGTGCCTGGAGCGGGGACAGGGCGTACGAGCAGTACTTC. It yields the protein CAWSGDRAYEQYF.

The genes are TRBV27 and TRBJ2-1; a weak D match, TRBD1 (6 bases). V lost 7 bases and J 9 bases, leaving 28 bases between the germline ends. The CDR3 runs to 17 residues. Looked up from germline, CDR1 is MNHEY and CDR2 is SMNVEV (reference sequence). This chain's CDR3 is CASIRSWGQGPGVEQFF. DNA of the CDR3: TGTGCCAGCATCAGAAGTTGGGGGCAGGGCCCAGGGGTTGAGCAGTTCTTC.

The V and J genes are TRBV27 and TRBJ2-3, with D tentatively TRBD2 (6 bases). This CDR3 contains 14 residues. CDR1 and CDR2 (germline): MNHEY, SMNVEV (reference sequence). V lost 3 bases to trimming and J lost 5 bases, with 12 bases between them. CDR3 sequence reads: CASSFRGAGDTQYF. The CDR3 DNA reads as TGTGCCAGCAGTTTCCGCGGGGCGGGAGATACGCAGTATTTT.

The rearrangement joins TRBV5-1 to TRBJ2-5; perhaps TRBD2 as D (5 bases). CDR1 and CDR2 (germline): SGHRS, YFSETQ. The CDR3 is 15 amino acids. V dropped 0 bases and J dropped 7 bases, with 16 bases sitting between them. Written as DNA, the CDR3 is TGCGCCAGCAGCTTGGGAGGGCATGAAGTCGGGACCCAGTACTTC. It translates to CASSLGGHEVGTQYF.

The chain uses TRBV28 and TRBJ2-7; TRBD2 matches 13 bases. Germline CDR1 MDHEN, CDR2 SYDVKM. The CDR3 is made up of 15 amino acids. V lost 6 bases to trimming and J lost 5 bases; unmatched junction nucleotides: 7. CDR3 amino acids: CASSRPTSGRHEQYF. The CDR3, as DNA: TGTGCCAGCAGCCGCCCGACTAGCGGGAGGCACGAGCAGTACTTC.

The genes are TRBV2 and TRBJ1-1; unclear D gene. Germline lookup yields CDR1 SNHLY and CDR2 FYNNEI. There are 13 residues in the CDR3. V lost 4 bases to trimming and J lost 6 bases, with 12 bases between them. The CDR3 DNA reads as TGTGCCAGCAGTGCAGGTGTTTTCGCTGAAGCTTTCTTT. It yields the protein CASSAGVFAEAFF.

This chain uses TRBV30 with TRBJ2-5, with TRBD1 matching 10 bases. The end of the DNA aligns better with TRBJ2-7, so the J call may be wrong. Germline V gene sequence: CDR1 GTSNPN, CDR2 SVGIG (reference sequence). This CDR3 region has 15 residues. Here the CDR3 DNA reads TGTGCCTGGAGTCCGCCGAGGACAGGGGGCTACGAGCAGTACTTC. Translating gives CAWSPPRTGGYEQYF.

V gene TRBV5-1 combines with J gene TRBJ2-1; TRBD2 matches at 13 bases. The CDR3 loop spans 15 amino acids. J was trimmed by 5 bases and V by 4 bases; bases with no gene match: 3. Per germline, CDR1 SGHRS and CDR2 YFSETQ. CDR3 in DNA: TGCGCCAGCAGCGGACTAGCGGGGGTCAACAATGAGCAGTTCTTC. It encodes CASSGLAGVNNEQFF.

A single count supports this clone. This sequence joins TRBV28 and TRBJ2-5; D possibly corresponds to TRBD1 (6 bases). Germline V gene lookup returns CDR1 MDHEN and CDR2 SYDVKM. The V end lost 6 bases, the J end lost 4 bases, and 15 bases lay between the germline ends. CDR3 length equals 14 residues. CDR3 sequence (DNA): TGTGCCAGCAGAAAAGGACAGTACATAGAGACCCAGTACTTC. It encodes CASRKGQYIETQYF. Drawing the rest from reference TRBV28 and TRBJ2-5, the complete variable domain is DVKVTQSSRYLVKRTGEKVFLECVQDMDHENMFWYRQDPGLGLRLIYFSYDVKMKEKGDIPEGYSVSREKKERFSLILESASTNQTSMYLCASRKGQYIETQYFGPGTRLLVL.

The chain has TRBV4-1 and TRBJ2-3, with a tentative D call TRBD1 (6 bases). Deletions cut 1 base from V and 6 bases from J, with 8 bases between. The germline V gene encodes CDR1 MGHRA and CDR2 YSYEKL. The CDR3 loop spans 13 amino acids. The CDR3 sequence is CASSQVRGDTQYF. DNA of the CDR3: TGCGCCAGCAGCCAAGTAAGGGGGGATACGCAGTATTTT.

The V gene is TRBV7-4, the J gene TRBJ2-2; 7 nucleotides match TRBD2. Germline-derived CDR1 and CDR2 are SGHVT and SQSDAQ. This CDR3 contains 16 residues. Trimming removed 1 base from V and 7 bases from J; junction bases left unmatched: 9. The CDR3, as DNA: TGTGCCAGCAGCTTAGGGCTAGCGGACAAGGGCGGGGAGCTGTTTTTT. Its protein is CASSLGLADKGGELFF. The full variable domain, rest sourced from reference TRBV7-4 and TRBJ2-2, is GAGVSQSPRYKVAKRGRDVALRCDSISGHVTLYWYRQTLGQGSEVLTYSQSDAQRDKSGRPSGRFSAERPERSVSTLKIQRTEQGDSAVYLCASSLGLADKGGELFFGEGSRLTVL.

The CDR3 is CASRVQGRYEQYF. The CDR3 coding sequence is TGTGCCAGCAGAGTACAGGGGAGATACGAGCAGTACTTC. This chain connects TRBV6-5 to TRBJ2-7; 7 positions agree with TRBD1. With V trimmed by 6 bases and J by 4 bases, 6 bases remained unmatched. The CDR3 runs to 13 residues. Germline loops: CDR1 MNHEY, CDR2 SVGAGI.

The chain recombines TRBV5-1 with TRBJ2-5; 7 bases are shared with TRBD2. The germline V gene has CDR1 SGHRS and CDR2 YFSETQ. The CDR3 covers 15 residues. Trimming removed 0 bases from V and 3 bases from J; junction bases left unmatched: 5. CDR3 nucleotide sequence: TGCGCCAGCAGCTTGGCTGGCGGGAGCGAAGAGACCCAGTACTTC. Translated: CASSLAGGSEETQYF.

Points on this clone: Lacking the conserved final phenylalanine or tryptophan, this CDR3 likely reflects a read error. The chain couples TRBV15 to TRBJ2-7; 10 bases line up with TRBD2. V was clipped by 0 bases and J by 4 bases; unmatched bases: 6. Germline CDR1 is LNHNV and CDR2 is YYDKDF (reference sequence). The CDR3 extends over 16 amino acids. In nucleotides, the CDR3 is TGTGCCACCAGCAGAGAGCTAGCGGGAGTCGGATACGAGCAGTACTCC. This encodes CATSRELAGVGYEQYS.

This chain uses TRBV7-9 with TRBJ1-4; weak D call: TRBD1 (5 bases). Germline assignment: CDR1 SEHNR and CDR2 FQNEAQ (reference sequence). The CDR3 runs 13 residues. Trimming pared 10 bases from V and 5 bases from J, leaving 14 bases between. Here the CDR3 reads CATLDTLNEKLFF. The DNA for the CDR3 is TGTGCCACCCTGGACACATTAAATGAAAAACTGTTTTTT.